This T cell receptor beta chain was captured in a study of shared clonotypes between healthy human individuals. Findings and limits, study-wide: Rarefaction curves obtained for sorted subsets showed sequencing incomplete despite large depth.

Deep was the level used in running the assay. Sequenced by immunoSEQ multiplex PCR; TCRdb stores in-frame clones only, minus some. The table lists some 740,000 clones, around 93% of them singletons, with under 30% in the top ten. Terminally differentiated effector memory CD45RA+ cells were left out of the naive CD8 fraction, which was CD45RO-negative and positively selected for CCR7. This clone appeared a single time. Antigen: not known. V was pared by 4 bases and J by 0 bases, with 12 bases of the junction left unmatched. Germline lookup yields CDR1 MNHNS and CDR2 SASEGT. The CDR3 length is 18 residues.

The rearrangement uses TRBV6-1 and TRBJ1-5; 7 nucleotides match TRBD1. The TCR comes from a man aged 25-45 years in good health. The sequenced sample was naive CD8+ T cells sorted from blood. CDR3 protein: CASSVNRGEGYSNQPQHF. In nucleotides, the CDR3 is TGTGCCAGCAGTGTAAACAGGGGAGAGGGTTATAGCAATCAGCCCCAGCATTTT.